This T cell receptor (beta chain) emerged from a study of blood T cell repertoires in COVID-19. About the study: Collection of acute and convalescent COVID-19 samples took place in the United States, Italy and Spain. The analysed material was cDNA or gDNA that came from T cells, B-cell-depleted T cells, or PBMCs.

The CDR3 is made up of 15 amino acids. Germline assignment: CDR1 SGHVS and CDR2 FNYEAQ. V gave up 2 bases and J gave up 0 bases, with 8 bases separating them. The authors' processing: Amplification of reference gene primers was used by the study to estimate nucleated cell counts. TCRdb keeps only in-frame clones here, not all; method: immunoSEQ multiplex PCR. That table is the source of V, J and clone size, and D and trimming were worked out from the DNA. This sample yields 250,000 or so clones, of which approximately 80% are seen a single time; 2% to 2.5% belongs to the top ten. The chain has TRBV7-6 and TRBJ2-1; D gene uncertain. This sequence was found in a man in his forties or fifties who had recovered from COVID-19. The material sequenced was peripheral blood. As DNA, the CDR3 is TGTGCCAGCAGCTTATCTAAGAGCTCCTACAATGAGCAGTTCTTC. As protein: CASSLSKSSYNEQFF.